The 8 T cell receptor beta chains below were found in one sample sequenced in a study of blood T cell repertoires in COVID-19. TCRdb's copy holds only in-frame clones and misses some; the assay was immunoSEQ multiplex PCR. Of about 520,000 clones listed, 80% to 90% were seen once; the top ten hold under 4%. Sequencing used peripheral blood. Every receptor here comes from a human donor in a cohort sampled during active COVID-19.

This rearrangement joins TRBV24-1 to TRBJ2-5; weak D call: TRBD1 (5 bases). CDR1 is KGHDR and CDR2 is SFDVKD in the germline V gene. The CDR3 runs 15 residues. Trimming removed 5 bases at V and 5 bases at J, with 17 bases between. Written as DNA, the CDR3 is TGTGCCACCAGTGGTAAAAGGGGCGCTATCGAGACCCAGTACTTC. It specifies CATSGKRGAIETQYF.

This clone has just one count. The chain links TRBV6-5 to TRBJ2-1, with 7 positions matching TRBD1. This CDR3 has 14 residues. In germline, CDR1 is MNHEY, CDR2 SVGAGI. The J segment lost 9 bases and the V segment lost 2 bases, leaving 7 bases of the junction unmatched. The CDR3: CASSYTHRGGEQFF. As DNA, the CDR3 is TGTGCCAGCAGTTACACTCACAGGGGCGGTGAGCAGTTCTTC.

The CDR3 loop is CASSPSRNTGELFF. The CDR3 DNA sequence: TGTGCCAGCAGCCCCTCCAGGAACACCGGGGAGCTGTTTTTT. The rearrangement links TRBV13 to TRBJ2-2; no firm D call. V was shortened by 5 bases and J by 1 base, with 8 bases between the two germline ends. Germline CDR1 is PRHDT and CDR2 is FYEKMQ (reference sequence). The CDR3 length is 14 residues. Full variable domain (remainder filled in from reference TRBV13 and TRBJ2-2): AAGVIQSPRHLIKEKRETATLKCYPIPRHDTVYWYQQGPGQDPQFLISFYEKMQSDKGSIPDRFSAQQFSDYHSELNMSSLELGDSALYFCASSPSRNTGELFFGEGSRLTVL.

J is TRBJ2-5 and V is TRBV28, with D tentatively TRBD1 (6 bases). With 5 bases removed from V and 1 base from J, the gap between germline ends came to 14 bases. Germline V CDR1 and CDR2: MDHEN, SYDVKM. This CDR3 is 15 amino acids long. CDR3 in amino acids: CASSRQALVQETQYF. The CDR3 nucleotides are TGTGCCAGCAGTCGACAGGCGTTGGTCCAAGAGACCCAGTACTTC.

The chain uses TRBV7-9 and TRBJ2-7; weak D call: TRBD1 (5 bases). The ends were cut back, 3 bases at V and 2 bases at J, with 11 bases in the middle. This CDR3 is built from 14 residues. The germline CDR1 and CDR2 sequences are SEHNR and FQNEAQ (reference sequence). CDR3 sequence reads: CASSLTVRPYEQYF. CDR3 in DNA: TGTGCCAGCAGCTTGACAGTTCGCCCCTACGAGCAGTACTTC.

CDR3 DNA sequence: TGTGCCAGCAGCCAAAACCCGACTTGGACTAACACTGAAGCTTTCTTT. Its protein is CASSQNPTWTNTEAFF. This chain joins TRBV3-1 (or the pseudogene TRBV3-2) and TRBJ1-1; D is undetermined. The CDR3 runs to 16 residues. The V gene's germline CDR1 is LGHDT and CDR2 YNNKEL (reference sequence). Trimming stripped 2 bases from V and 2 bases from J, with 15 bases between.

This clone was seen a single time. The V gene is TRBV19, the J gene TRBJ1-2; TRBD1 matches at 10 bases. The CDR3 has 15 amino acids. Germline V CDR1 and CDR2: LNHDA, SQIVND (reference sequence). V was pared by 4 bases and J by 6 bases, with 8 bases of the junction left unmatched. CDR3 sequence reads: CASSNPGQGFNGYTF. The CDR3 DNA sequence: TGTGCCAGTAGTAACCCGGGACAGGGGTTTAATGGCTACACCTTC.

The chain employs TRBV7-3 and TRBJ2-3; D is unresolved. CDR1 and CDR2 (germline): SGHTA, FQGTGA. This CDR3 is 13 amino acids long. The germline V and J ends were trimmed by 4 bases and 3 bases, with 8 bases remaining between them. CDR3 sequence (DNA): TGTGCCAGCAGCTCGTACAAAACAGATACGCAGTATTTT. Its translation: CASSSYKTDTQYF.